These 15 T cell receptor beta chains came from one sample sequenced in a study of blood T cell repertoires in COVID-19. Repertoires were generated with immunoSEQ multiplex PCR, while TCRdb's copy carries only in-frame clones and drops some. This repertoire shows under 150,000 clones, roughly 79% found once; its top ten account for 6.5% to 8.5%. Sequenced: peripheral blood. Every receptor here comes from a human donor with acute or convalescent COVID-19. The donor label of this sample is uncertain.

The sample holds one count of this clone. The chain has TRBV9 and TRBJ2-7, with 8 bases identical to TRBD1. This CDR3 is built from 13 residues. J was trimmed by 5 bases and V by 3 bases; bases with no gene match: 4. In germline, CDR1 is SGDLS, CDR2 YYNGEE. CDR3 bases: TGTGCCAGCAGCGCAGGGGGCGCGGACGAGCAGTACTTC. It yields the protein CASSAGGADEQYF.

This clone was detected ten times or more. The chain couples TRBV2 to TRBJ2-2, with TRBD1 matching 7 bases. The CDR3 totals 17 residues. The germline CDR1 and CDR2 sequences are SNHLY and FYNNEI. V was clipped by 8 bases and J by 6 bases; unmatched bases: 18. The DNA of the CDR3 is TGTGCCAGCCTCTCCGTAGGGGGCGATCCCGGGGCCGGGGAGCTGTTTTTT. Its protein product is CASLSVGGDPGAGELFF.

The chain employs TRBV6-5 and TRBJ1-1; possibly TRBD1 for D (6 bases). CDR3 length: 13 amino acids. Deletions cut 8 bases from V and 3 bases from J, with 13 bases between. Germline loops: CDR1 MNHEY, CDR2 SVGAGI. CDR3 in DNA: TGTGCCAGCTCCGGAGAGGGGGACACTGAAGCTTTCTTT. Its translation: CASSGEGDTEAFF.

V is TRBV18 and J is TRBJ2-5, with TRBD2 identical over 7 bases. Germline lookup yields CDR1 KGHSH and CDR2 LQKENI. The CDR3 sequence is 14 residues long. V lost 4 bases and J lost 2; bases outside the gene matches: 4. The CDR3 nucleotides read TGTGCCAGCTCACGGCTAGCGGTACAAGAGACCCAGTACTTC. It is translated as CASSRLAVQETQYF.

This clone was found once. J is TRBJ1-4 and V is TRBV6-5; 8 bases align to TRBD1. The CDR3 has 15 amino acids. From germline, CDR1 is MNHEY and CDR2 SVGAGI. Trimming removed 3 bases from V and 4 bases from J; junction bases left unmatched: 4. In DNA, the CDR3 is TGTGCCAGCAGTTATCGGGGACAGGATAATGAAAAACTGTTTTTT. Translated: CASSYRGQDNEKLFF.

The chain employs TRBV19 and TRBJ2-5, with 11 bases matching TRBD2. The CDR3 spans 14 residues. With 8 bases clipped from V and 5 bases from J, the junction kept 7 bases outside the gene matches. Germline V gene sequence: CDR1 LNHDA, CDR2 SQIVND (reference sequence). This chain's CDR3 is CASFSGGAGETQYF. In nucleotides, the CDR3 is TGTGCCAGTTTTAGCGGGGGGGCCGGGGAGACCCAGTACTTC.

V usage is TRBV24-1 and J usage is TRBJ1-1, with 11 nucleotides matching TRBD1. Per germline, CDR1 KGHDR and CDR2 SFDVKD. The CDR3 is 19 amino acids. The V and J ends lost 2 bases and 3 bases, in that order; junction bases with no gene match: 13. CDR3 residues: CATSDSPRTGGGRDTEAFF. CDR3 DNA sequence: TGTGCCACCAGTGATTCTCCCAGGACAGGGGGCGGGAGAGACACTGAAGCTTTCTTT.

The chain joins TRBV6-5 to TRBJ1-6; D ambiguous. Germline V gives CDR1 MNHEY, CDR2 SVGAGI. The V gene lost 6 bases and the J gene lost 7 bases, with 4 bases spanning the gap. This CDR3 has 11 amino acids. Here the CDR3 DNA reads TGTGCCAGCAGGGAGAATTCACCCCTCCACTTT. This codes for CASRENSPLHF.

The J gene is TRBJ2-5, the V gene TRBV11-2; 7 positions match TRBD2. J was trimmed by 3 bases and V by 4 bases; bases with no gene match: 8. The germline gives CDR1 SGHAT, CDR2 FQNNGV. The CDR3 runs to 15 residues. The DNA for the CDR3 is TGTGCCAGCAGCTCACCCTGGGGGGGGAAAGAGACCCAGTACTTC. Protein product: CASSSPWGGKETQYF.

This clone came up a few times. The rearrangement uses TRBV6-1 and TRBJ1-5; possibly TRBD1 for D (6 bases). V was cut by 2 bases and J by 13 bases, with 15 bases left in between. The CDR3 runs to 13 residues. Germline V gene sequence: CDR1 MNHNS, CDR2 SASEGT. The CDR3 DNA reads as TGTGCCAGCAGTGAATGGGCAGGGGCGGGTCAGCATTTT. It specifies CASSEWAGAGQHF.

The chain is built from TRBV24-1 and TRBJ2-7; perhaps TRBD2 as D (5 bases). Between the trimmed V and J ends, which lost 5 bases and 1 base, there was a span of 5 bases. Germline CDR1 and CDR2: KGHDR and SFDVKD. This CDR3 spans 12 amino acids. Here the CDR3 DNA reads TGTGCCACCAGTGGAGGGTCCTACGAGCAGTACGTC. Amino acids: CATSGGSYEQYV.

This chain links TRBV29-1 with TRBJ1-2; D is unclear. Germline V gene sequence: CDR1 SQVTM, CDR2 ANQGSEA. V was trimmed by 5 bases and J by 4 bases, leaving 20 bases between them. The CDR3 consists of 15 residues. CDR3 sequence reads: CSVRRSDSLRYGYTF. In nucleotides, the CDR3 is TGCAGCGTTAGACGAAGTGACTCACTCCGCTATGGCTACACCTTC.

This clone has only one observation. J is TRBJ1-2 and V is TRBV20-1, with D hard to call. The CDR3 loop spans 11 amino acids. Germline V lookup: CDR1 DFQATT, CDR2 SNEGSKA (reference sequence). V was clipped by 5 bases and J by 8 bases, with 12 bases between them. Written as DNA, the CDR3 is TGCAGTGCTTCCAAAGGGAGGGGCTACACCTTC. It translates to CSASKGRGYTF.

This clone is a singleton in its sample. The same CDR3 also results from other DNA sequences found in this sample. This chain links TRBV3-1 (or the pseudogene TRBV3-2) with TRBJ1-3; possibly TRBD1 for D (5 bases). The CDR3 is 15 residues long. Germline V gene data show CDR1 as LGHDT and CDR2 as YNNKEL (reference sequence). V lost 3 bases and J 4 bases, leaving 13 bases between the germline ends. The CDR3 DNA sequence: TGTGCCAGCAGCCAGACCCCTGGGGGGGGAAACACCATATATTTT. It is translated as CASSQTPGGGNTIYF.

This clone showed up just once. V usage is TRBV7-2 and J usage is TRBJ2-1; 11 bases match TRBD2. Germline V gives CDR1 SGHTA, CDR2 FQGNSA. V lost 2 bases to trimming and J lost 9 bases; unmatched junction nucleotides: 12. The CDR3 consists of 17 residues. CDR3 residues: CASSLRSVGSGGGEQFF. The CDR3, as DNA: TGTGCCAGCAGCTTAAGATCGGTCGGTAGCGGGGGGGGTGAGCAGTTCTTC.